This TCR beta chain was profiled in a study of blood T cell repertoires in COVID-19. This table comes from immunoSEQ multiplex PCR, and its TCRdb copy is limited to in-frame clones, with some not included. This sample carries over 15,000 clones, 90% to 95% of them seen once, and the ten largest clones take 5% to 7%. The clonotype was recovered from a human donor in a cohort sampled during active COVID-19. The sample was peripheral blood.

CDR3 sequence: CASSLGTTLAYEQYF. The DNA of the CDR3 is TGTGCCAGCAGCCTAGGGACTACTTTAGCCTACGAGCAGTACTTC. The rearrangement uses TRBV5-4 and TRBJ2-7; 7 nucleotides match TRBD2. Germline CDR1 and CDR2: SGHNT and YYREEE (reference sequence). Losses at the gene ends were 4 bases for V and 2 bases for J; bases not matched to a gene: 9. This CDR3 region has 15 residues.